Below are 20 T cell receptor beta chains sequenced from a single sample in a study of human T cells and chemical hapten exposure. Time point noted: patch test 1, 2 weeks after DPC sensitization. Treatment in this sample: therapeutic diphenylcyclopropenone sensitization with weekly scalp DPC. One entry per CDR3 protein results from TCRdb running MiXCR on the RACE reads. The top ten clones hold roughly 2.4% of a sample with tens of thousands of distinct CDR3 sequences, about 10% of them seen once. The sequences come from whole blood, collected in connection with sensitization to the hapten diphenylcyclopropenone (DPC). The receptor set was obtained from a man aged 35 to 55 with alopecia areata. Some clones in this sample may be carry-over from other donors' samples.

This clonotype was counted between two and nine times. The chain has TRBV6-5 and TRBJ2-6; D is unresolved. Germline V CDR1 and CDR2: MNHEY, SVGAGI. The V and J ends lost 1 base and 1 base respectively, with 5 bases between them. This CDR3 has 15 amino acids. In DNA form, the CDR3 reads TGTGCCAGCAGTTACTTTATGTCTGGGGCCAACGTCCTGACTTTC. Its translation: CASSYFMSGANVLTF.

This clonotype was observed at least ten times. The chain recombines TRBV12-3 or TRBV12-4 with TRBJ1-6, with 8 bases lining up with TRBD1. V trimming: 6 bases; J trimming: 4 bases; junction bases outside the gene matches: 5. This CDR3 has 15 amino acids. The DNA for the CDR3 is TGTGCCAGCAGACTGGACAGGGATTATAATTCACCCCTCCACTTT. Translated: CASRLDRDYNSPLHF.

The chain employs TRBV5-1 and TRBJ1-1, with TRBD1 as a possible D gene (5 bases). V dropped 0 bases and J dropped 0 bases, with 12 bases sitting between them. Germline V gene data show CDR1 as SGHRS and CDR2 as YFSETQ. The CDR3 extends over 16 amino acids. The CDR3 nucleotides are TGCGCCAGCAGCTTGGAAACAGGTGTACTGAACACTGAAGCTTTCTTT. It is translated as CASSLETGVLNTEAFF.

The V gene is TRBV6-6, the J gene TRBJ2-3, with TRBD2 matching 11 bases. Trimming took 0 bases from V and 6 from J; bases not matched to a gene: 11. This CDR3 is built from 18 residues. Per germline, CDR1 MNHNY and CDR2 SVGAGI (reference sequence). As DNA, the CDR3 is TGTGCCAGCAGTTACTCTGGGCTAGCGGGAGGTATAACGGATACGCAGTATTTT. Encoded protein: CASSYSGLAGGITDTQYF.

The J gene is TRBJ1-4, the V gene TRBV5-4, with D maybe TRBD1 (6 bases). This CDR3 comprises 14 residues. V dropped 4 bases and J dropped 6 bases, with 13 bases sitting between them. CDR1 and CDR2 (germline): SGHNT, YYREEE (reference sequence). The chain's CDR3 is CASSLQGEYEKLFF. The CDR3 coding sequence is TGTGCCAGCAGCCTACAGGGAGAGTATGAAAAACTGTTTTTT. Full variable domain (missing parts from reference TRBV5-4 and TRBJ1-4): ETGVTQSPTHLIKTRGQQVTLRCSSQSGHNTVSWYQQALGQGPQFIFQYYREEENGRGNFPPRFSGLQFPNYSSELNVNALELDDSALYLCASSLQGEYEKLFFGSGTQLSVL.

There are many counts of this clonotype. V is TRBV20-1 and J is TRBJ1-5; 7 bases agree with TRBD1. Germline V gives CDR1 DFQATT, CDR2 SNEGSKA (reference sequence). The CDR3 runs 15 residues. The ends lost 2 bases at V and 7 bases at J; junction bases unmatched: 11. CDR3 nucleotide sequence: TGCAGTGCTAGAAGTCGAGGGGGCATGGGGCAGCCCCAGCATTTT. Encoded protein: CSARSRGGMGQPQHF.

This clonotype has a count of ten or more. The V gene is TRBV12-3 or TRBV12-4, the J gene TRBJ1-2; D is perhaps TRBD1 (5 bases). Trimming shortened V by 3 bases and J by 0 bases, and 11 bases separated the two germline ends. The CDR3 runs 15 residues. CDR3 amino acids: CASSLAQGTNYGYTF. The DNA of the CDR3 is TGTGCCAGCAGTTTGGCTCAGGGAACTAACTATGGCTACACCTTC.

This clonotype turned up a few times. The genes are TRBV20-1 and TRBJ2-3; 8 bases are shared with TRBD2. V was clipped by 4 bases and J by 1 base; unmatched bases: 13. The CDR3 totals 17 residues. The germline V gene encodes CDR1 DFQATT and CDR2 SNEGSKA (reference sequence). CDR3 sequence (DNA): TGCAGTGCTACCCAACCGCAAGGGACTAGTGGCACAGATACGCAGTATTTT. This encodes CSATQPQGTSGTDTQYF.

This clonotype appeared a few times. The chain is built from TRBV29-1 and TRBJ2-1, with 11 bases matching TRBD2. CDR3 length: 14 residues. CDR1 SQVTM and CDR2 ANQGSEA come from the germline V gene. Losses at the gene ends were 7 bases for V and 12 bases for J; bases not matched to a gene: 14. This chain's CDR3 is CSGMGPSGGLGQFF. For the CDR3, the DNA is TGCAGCGGCATGGGGCCTAGCGGGGGGCTGGGGCAGTTCTTC.

The rearrangement joins TRBV27 to TRBJ1-1; 10 nucleotides match TRBD1. Germline V gives CDR1 MNHEY, CDR2 SMNVEV (reference sequence). V shed 5 bases, J shed 3 bases, and the junction held 18 bases outside the gene matches. This CDR3 is built from 19 residues. The CDR3: CASSPTGTGVPLRDTEAFF. CDR3 DNA: TGTGCCAGCAGTCCCACCGGGACAGGGGTGCCCCTAAGGGACACTGAAGCTTTCTTT.

There are many counts of this clonotype. The chain recombines TRBV11-1 with TRBJ1-1, with D possibly TRBD1 on 6 matching bases. This CDR3 contains 15 residues. Germline CDR1 reads SGHAT; CDR2 reads FQDESV (reference sequence). V was clipped by 4 bases and J by 7 bases, with 19 bases between them. CDR3 sequence (DNA): TGTGCCAGCAGCTCCCGGACAGCGGGGGCAAGTGAAGCTTTCTTT. It encodes CASSSRTAGASEAFF.

The genes are TRBV7-2 and TRBJ2-6; the D gene is possibly TRBD1 (5 bases). The germline CDR1 and CDR2 sequences are SGHTA and FQGNSA. Trimming removed 5 bases at V and 4 bases at J, with 12 bases between. The CDR3 runs to 15 residues. The CDR3 spells CASSQGRSGANVLTF. The CDR3, as DNA: TGTGCCAGCAGCCAGGGAAGGTCAGGGGCCAACGTCCTGACTTTC.

The chain is built from TRBV20-1 and TRBJ1-1, with 8 bases that match TRBD1. Germline V gene lookup returns CDR1 DFQATT and CDR2 SNEGSKA (reference sequence). V lost 1 base, J lost 6 bases, and 4 bases stayed unmatched. This CDR3 is 13 amino acids long. CDR3 region: CSARAGQGAEAFF. The CDR3 nucleotides read TGCAGTGCTAGAGCTGGACAGGGAGCTGAAGCTTTCTTT.

This clonotype was counted only a few times. The DNA for the CDR3 is TGTGCCAGTAGTATTTTTGGACTAGCGGGAGGGACGAACACCGGGGAGCTGTTTTTT. It is translated as CASSIFGLAGGTNTGELFF. The chain carries TRBV19 and TRBJ2-2; 15 positions match TRBD2. Germline V gene sequence: CDR1 LNHDA, CDR2 SQIVND (reference sequence). The trim removed 3 bases at V and 0 bases at J, leaving 5 bases unmatched. This CDR3 comprises 19 residues.

This clonotype was counted only a few times. This sequence joins TRBV4-1 and TRBJ1-1; D is uncertain. The length of the CDR3 is 15 residues. Trimming left V 0 bases short and J 1 base short, with 9 bases between. The V gene's germline CDR1 is MGHRA and CDR2 YSYEKL. Written as DNA, the CDR3 is TGCGCCAGCAGCCAAGAAGGAAACAGGAACACTGAAGCTTTCTTT. Translated: CASSQEGNRNTEAFF.

This chain joins TRBV6-2 or TRBV6-3 and TRBJ2-1; 7 positions agree with TRBD1. Germline V gene sequence: CDR1 MNHEY, CDR2 SVGEGT. The CDR3 is 13 amino acids. The ends lost 4 bases at V and 10 bases at J; junction bases unmatched: 7. The CDR3 DNA sequence: TGTGCCAGCAGTTCCAACAGGGGCGAGGAGCAGTTCTTC. It translates to CASSSNRGEEQFF.

This clonotype was counted a few times. V and J are TRBV20-1 and TRBJ1-6; tentative D call: TRBD1 (5 bases). The V end lost 6 bases, the J end lost 7 bases, and 19 bases lay between the germline ends. CDR3 length: 15 amino acids. CDR1 DFQATT and CDR2 SNEGSKA come from the germline V gene (reference sequence). CDR3 in DNA: TGCAGTGCACGTCCCGGGACCGTAGGAAATTCACCCCTCCACTTT. Protein product: CSARPGTVGNSPLHF.

In this sample, this clonotype turned up a few times. The chain employs TRBV7-2 and TRBJ1-2, with 10 nucleotides matching TRBD1. This CDR3 has 14 amino acids. Trimming at V came to 5 bases and at J to 6 bases, leaving 6 bases not matched to a gene. Germline V gives CDR1 SGHTA, CDR2 FQGNSA. CDR3 coding DNA: TGTGCCAGCAGCAGAGACAGGGGGCAGAATGGCTACACCTTC. Protein product: CASSRDRGQNGYTF. The full variable domain, rest sourced from reference TRBV7-2 and TRBJ1-2, is GAGVSQSPSNKVTEKGKDVELRCDPISGHTALYWYRQSLGQGLEFLIYFQGNSAPDKSGLPSDRFSAERTGGSVSTLTIQRTQQEDSAVYLCASSRDRGQNGYTFGSGTRLTVV.

This clonotype was found many times. The chain combines TRBV20-1 with TRBJ1-3, with no clear D. This CDR3 comprises 13 residues. CDR1 is DFQATT, CDR2 SNEGSKA, per germline (reference sequence). V was clipped by 3 bases and J by 5 bases, with 11 bases between them. CDR3 amino acids: CSARREGRNTIYF. Written as DNA, the CDR3 is TGCAGTGCTAGGAGGGAGGGTAGAAACACCATATATTTT.

In regard to this clonotype: A much larger clone lies one base from this, so it may be a read error. This rearrangement joins TRBV6-5 to TRBJ1-5; tentative D call: TRBD1 (6 bases). CDR3 length: 15 residues. The germline V gene encodes CDR1 MNHEY and CDR2 SVGAGI. CDR3 sequence reads: CASSQDRYSNQPQNF. The CDR3 region has the DNA TGTGCCAGCAGCCAGGACAGATATAGCAATCAGCCCCAGAATTTT.